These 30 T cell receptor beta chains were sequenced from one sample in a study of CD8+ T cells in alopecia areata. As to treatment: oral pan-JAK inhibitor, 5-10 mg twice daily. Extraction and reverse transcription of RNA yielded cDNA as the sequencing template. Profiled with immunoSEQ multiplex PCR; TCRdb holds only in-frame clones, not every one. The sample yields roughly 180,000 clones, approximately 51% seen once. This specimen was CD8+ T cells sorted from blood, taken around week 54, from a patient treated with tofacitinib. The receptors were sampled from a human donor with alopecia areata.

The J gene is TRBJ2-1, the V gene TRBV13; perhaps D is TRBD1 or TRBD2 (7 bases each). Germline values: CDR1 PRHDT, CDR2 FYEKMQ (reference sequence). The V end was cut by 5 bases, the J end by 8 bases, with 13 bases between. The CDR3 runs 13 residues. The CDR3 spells CASSQGGNHEQFF. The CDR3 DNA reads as TGTGCCAGCAGCCAGGGGGGGAACCATGAGCAGTTCTTC.

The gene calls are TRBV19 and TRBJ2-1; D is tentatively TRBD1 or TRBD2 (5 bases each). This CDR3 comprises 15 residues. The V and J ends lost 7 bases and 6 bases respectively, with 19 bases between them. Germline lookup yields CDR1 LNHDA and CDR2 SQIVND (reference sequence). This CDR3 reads CASTSPGAKPNEQFF. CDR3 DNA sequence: TGTGCCAGTACCTCCCCCGGGGCAAAGCCCAATGAGCAGTTCTTC.

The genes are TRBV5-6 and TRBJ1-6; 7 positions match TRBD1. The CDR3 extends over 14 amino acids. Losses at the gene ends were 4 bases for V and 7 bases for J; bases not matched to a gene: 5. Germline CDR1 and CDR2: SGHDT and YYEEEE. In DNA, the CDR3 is TGTGCCAGCAGCCCTCCGGGACAGAATTCACCCCTCCACTTT. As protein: CASSPPGQNSPLHF.

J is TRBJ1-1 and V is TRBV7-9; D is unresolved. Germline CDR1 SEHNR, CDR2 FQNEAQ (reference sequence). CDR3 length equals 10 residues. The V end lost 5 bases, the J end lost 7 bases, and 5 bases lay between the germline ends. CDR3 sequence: CASSPDEAFF. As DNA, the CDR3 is TGTGCCAGCAGCCCCGATGAAGCTTTCTTT.

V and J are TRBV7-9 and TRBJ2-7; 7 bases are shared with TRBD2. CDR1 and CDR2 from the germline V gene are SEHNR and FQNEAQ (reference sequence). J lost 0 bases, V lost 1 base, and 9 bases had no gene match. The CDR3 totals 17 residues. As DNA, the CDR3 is TGTGCCAGCAGCTTAGGAGGGGAGGGACTCAGCTCCTACGAGCAGTACTTC. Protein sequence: CASSLGGEGLSSYEQYF.

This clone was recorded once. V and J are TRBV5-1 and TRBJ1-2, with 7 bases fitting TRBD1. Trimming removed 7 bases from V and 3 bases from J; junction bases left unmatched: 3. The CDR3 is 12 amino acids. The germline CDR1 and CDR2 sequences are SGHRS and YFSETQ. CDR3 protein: CASHRGDYGYTF. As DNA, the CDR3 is TGCGCCAGCCACAGGGGAGACTATGGCTACACCTTC.

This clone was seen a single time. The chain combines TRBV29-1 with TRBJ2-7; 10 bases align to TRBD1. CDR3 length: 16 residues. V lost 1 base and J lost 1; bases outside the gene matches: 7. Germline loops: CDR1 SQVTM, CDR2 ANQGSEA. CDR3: CSVEVRDRGLSYEQYF. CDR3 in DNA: TGCAGCGTTGAAGTCCGGGACAGGGGATTATCCTACGAGCAGTACTTC.

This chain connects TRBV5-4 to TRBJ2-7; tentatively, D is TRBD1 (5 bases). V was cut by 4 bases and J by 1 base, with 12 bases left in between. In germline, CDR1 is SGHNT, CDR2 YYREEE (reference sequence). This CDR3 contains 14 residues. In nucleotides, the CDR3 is TGTGCCAGCAGCCCAAGACAGACATCCTACGAGCAGTACTTC. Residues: CASSPRQTSYEQYF. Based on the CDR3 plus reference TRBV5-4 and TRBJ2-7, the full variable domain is ETGVTQSPTHLIKTRGQQVTLRCSSQSGHNTVSWYQQALGQGPQFIFQYYREEENGRGNFPPRFSGLQFPNYSSELNVNALELDDSALYLCASSPRQTSYEQYFGPGTRLTVT.

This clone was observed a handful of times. The DNA of the CDR3 is TGCGCCAGCAGAGACACCCTCGTCACAATTGAGCAGTTCTTC. Translating gives CASRDTLVTIEQFF. This chain connects TRBV5-1 to TRBJ2-1; no definite D call. V lost 5 bases to trimming and J lost 9 bases, with 18 bases between them. The CDR3 is made up of 14 amino acids. CDR1 is SGHRS and CDR2 is YFSETQ in the germline V gene.

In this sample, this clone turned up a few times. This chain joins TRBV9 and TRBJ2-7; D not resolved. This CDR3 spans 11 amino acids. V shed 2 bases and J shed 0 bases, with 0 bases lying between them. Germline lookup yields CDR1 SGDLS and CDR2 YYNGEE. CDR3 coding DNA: TGTGCCAGCAGCGTCTCCTACGAGCAGTACTTC. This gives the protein CASSVSYEQYF.

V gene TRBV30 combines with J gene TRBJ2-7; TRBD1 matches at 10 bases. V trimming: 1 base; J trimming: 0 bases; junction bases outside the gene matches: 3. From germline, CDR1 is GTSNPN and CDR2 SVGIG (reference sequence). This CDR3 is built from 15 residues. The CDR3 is CAWSEGQGSSYEQYF. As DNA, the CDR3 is TGTGCCTGGAGTGAGGGACAGGGGTCCTCCTACGAGCAGTACTTC.

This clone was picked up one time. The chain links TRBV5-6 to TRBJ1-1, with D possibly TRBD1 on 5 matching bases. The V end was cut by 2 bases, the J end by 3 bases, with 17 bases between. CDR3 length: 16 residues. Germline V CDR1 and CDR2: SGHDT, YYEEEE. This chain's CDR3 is CASSLTPEGPDTEAFF. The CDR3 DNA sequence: TGTGCCAGCAGCTTAACACCAGAGGGGCCTGACACTGAAGCTTTCTTT.

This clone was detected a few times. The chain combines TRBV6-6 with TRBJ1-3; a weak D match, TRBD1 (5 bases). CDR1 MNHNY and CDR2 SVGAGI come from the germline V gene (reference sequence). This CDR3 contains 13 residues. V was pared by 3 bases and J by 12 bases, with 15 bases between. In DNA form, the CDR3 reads TGTGCCAGCAGTTATGGGACTACTCTCTTCATATATTTT. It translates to CASSYGTTLFIYF.

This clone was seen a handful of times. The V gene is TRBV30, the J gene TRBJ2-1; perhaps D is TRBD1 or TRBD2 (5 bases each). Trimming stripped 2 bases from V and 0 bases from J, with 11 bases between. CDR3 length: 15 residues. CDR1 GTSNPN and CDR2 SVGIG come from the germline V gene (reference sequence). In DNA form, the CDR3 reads TGTGCCTGGAGTCCGGGGCCAGTCTCCTACAATGAGCAGTTCTTC. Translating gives CAWSPGPVSYNEQFF.

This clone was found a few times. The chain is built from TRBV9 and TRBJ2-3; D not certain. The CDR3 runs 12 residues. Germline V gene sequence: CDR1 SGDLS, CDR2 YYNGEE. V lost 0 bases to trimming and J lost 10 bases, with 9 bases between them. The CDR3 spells CASSVDLEAQYF. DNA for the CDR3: TGTGCCAGCAGCGTAGACCTTGAGGCGCAGTATTTT.

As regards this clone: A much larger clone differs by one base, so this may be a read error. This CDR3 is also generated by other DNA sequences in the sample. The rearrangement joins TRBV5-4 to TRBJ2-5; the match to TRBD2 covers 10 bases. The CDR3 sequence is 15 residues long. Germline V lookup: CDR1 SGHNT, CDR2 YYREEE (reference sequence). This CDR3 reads CASSQERGGQETQYF. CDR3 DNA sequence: TGCGCCAGCAGCCAAGAGCGGGGGGGCCAAGAGACCCAGTACTTC.

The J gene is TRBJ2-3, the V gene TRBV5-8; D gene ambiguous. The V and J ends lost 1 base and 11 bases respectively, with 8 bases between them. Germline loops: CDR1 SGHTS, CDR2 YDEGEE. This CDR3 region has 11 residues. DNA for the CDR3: TGTGCCAGCAGCTTGCCGATAAAGCAGTATTTT. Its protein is CASSLPIKQYF.

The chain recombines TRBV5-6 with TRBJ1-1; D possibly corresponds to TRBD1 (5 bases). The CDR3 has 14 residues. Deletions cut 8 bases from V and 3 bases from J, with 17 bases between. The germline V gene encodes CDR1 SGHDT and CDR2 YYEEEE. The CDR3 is CASREAGGDTEAFF. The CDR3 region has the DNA TGTGCCAGTCGGGAAGCGGGAGGGGACACTGAAGCTTTCTTT. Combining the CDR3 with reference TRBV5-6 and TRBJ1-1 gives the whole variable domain DAGVTQSPTHLIKTRGQQVTLRCSPKSGHDTVSWYQQALGQGPQFIFQYYEEEERQRGNFPDRFSGHQFPNYSSELNVNALLLGDSALYLCASREAGGDTEAFFGQGTRLTVV.

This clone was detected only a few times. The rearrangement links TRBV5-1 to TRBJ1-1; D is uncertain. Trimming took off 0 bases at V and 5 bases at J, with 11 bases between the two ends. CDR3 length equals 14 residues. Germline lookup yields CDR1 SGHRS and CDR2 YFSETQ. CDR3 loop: CASSLDGVGTEAFF. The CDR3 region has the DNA TGCGCCAGCAGCTTGGATGGGGTCGGAACTGAAGCTTTCTTT. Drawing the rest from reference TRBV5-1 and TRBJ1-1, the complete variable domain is KAGVTQTPRYLIKTRGQQVTLSCSPISGHRSVSWYQQTPGQGLQFLFEYFSETQRNKGNFPGRFSGRQFSNSRSEMNVSTLELGDSALYLCASSLDGVGTEAFFGQGTRLTVV.

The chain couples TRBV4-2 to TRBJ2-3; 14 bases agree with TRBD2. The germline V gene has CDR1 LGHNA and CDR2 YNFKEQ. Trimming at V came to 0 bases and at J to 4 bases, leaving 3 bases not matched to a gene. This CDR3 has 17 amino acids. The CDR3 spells CASSQDRLAGGPDTQYF. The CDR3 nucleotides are TGTGCCAGCAGCCAAGATCGACTAGCGGGGGGGCCAGATACGCAGTATTTT.

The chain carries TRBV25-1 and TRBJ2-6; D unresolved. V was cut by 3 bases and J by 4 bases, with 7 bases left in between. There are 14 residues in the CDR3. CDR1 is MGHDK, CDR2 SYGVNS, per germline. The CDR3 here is CASSESSGANVLTF. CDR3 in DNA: TGTGCCAGCAGTGAGAGCTCCGGGGCCAACGTCCTGACTTTC.

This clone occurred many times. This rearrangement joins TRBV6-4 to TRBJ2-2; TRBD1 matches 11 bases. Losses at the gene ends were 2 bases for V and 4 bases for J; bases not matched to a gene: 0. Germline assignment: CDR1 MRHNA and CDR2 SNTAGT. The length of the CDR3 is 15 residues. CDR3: CASSDGTGGTGELFF. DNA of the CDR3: TGTGCCAGCAGTGACGGGACAGGGGGCACCGGGGAGCTGTTTTTT.

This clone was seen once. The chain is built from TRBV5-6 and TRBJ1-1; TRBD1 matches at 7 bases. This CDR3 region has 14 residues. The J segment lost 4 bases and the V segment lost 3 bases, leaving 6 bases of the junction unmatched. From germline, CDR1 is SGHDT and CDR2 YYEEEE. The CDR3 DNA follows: TGTGCCAGCAGCTCCGACAGGGTGGGCACTGAAGCTTTCTTT. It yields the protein CASSSDRVGTEAFF.

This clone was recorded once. In DNA form, the CDR3 reads TGTGCCAGCATCCGGACAGGGGAAAACACCGGGGAGCTGTTTTTT. Its protein is CASIRTGENTGELFF. V and J are TRBV7-2 and TRBJ2-2; TRBD1 matches 9 bases. The V segment lost 7 bases and the J segment 2 bases; nucleotides outside the gene matches: 5. This CDR3 contains 15 residues. Germline CDR1 and CDR2: SGHTA and FQGNSA.

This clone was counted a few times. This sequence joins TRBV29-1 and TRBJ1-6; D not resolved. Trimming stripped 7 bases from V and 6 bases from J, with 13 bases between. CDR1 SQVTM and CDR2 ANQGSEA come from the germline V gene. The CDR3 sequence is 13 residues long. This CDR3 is CSAGDGTNSPLHF. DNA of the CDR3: TGCAGCGCCGGAGACGGAACTAATTCACCCCTCCACTTT.

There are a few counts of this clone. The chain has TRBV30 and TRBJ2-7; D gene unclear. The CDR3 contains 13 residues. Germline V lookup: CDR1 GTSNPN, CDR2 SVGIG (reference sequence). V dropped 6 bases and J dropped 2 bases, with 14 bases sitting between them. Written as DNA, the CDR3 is TGTGCCTGTGAGGACCGAACTACCTACGAGCAGTACTTC. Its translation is CACEDRTTYEQYF.

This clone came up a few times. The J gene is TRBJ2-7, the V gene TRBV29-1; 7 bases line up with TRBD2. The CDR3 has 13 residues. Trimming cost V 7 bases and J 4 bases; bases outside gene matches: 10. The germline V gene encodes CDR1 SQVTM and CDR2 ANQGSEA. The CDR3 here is CSAGTGGLYEQYF. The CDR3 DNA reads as TGCAGCGCCGGAACGGGGGGTTTATACGAGCAGTACTTC.

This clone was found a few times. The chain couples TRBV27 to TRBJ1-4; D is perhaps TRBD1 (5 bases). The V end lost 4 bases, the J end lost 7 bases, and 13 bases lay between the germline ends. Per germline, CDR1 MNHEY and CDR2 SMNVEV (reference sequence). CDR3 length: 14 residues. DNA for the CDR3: TGTGCCAGCAGTTCCAGGGTGCCGACTGAAAAACTGTTTTTT. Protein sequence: CASSSRVPTEKLFF.

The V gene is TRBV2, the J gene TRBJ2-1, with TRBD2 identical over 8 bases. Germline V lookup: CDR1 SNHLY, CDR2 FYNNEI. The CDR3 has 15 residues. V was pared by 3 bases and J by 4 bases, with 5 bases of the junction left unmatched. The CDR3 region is CASSEGGGSYNEQFF. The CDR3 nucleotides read TGTGCCAGCAGTGAGGGCGGGGGGTCATACAATGAGCAGTTCTTC.

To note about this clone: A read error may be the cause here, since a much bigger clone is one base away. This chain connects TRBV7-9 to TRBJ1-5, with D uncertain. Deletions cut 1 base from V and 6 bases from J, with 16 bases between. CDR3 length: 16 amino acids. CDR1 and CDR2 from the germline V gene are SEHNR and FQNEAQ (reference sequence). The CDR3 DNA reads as TGTGCCAGCAGCTTAGAAATTGGTCAAGAAAGTCAGCCCCAGCATTTT. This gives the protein CASSLEIGQESQPQHF.